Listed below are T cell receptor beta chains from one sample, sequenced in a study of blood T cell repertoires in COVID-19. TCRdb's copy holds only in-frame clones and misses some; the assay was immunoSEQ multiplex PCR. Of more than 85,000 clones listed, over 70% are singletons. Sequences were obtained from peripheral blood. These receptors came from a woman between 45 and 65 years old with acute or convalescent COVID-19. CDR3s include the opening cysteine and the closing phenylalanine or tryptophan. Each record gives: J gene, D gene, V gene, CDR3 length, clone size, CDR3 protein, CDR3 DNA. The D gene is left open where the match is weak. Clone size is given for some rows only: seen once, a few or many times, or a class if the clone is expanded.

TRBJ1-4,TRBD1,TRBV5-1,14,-,CASSPGTGDEKLFF,TGCGCCAGCTCTCCCGGGACAGGGGATGAAAAACTGTTTTTT
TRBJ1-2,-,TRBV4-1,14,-,CASSQDEQFYGYTF,TGCGCCAGCAGCCAAGATGAACAGTTCTATGGCTACACCTTC
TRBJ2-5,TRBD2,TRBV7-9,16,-,CASSLRIAGGRETQYF,TGTGCCAGCAGCTTAAGGATAGCGGGGGGCCGAGAGACCCAGTACTTC
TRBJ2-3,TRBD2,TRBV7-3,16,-,CASSPLGSGGPDTQYF,TGTGCCAGCAGCCCCCTAGGAAGCGGGGGCCCAGATACGCAGTATTTT
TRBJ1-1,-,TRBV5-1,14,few,CASSLALGGTEAFF,TGCGCCAGCAGCTTGGCCCTAGGGGGCACTGAAGCTTTCTTT
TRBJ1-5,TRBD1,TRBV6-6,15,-,CASSTGTGGNQPQHF,TGTGCCAGCAGTACCGGGACAGGGGGCAATCAGCCCCAGCATTTT
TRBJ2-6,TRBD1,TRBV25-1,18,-,CASSAPGTGVGGANVLTF,TGTGCCAGCAGTGCGCCCGGGACAGGGGTCGGAGGGGCCAACGTCCTGACTTTC
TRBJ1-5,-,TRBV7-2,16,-,CASSLDVRAGNQPQHF,TGTGCCAGCAGCTTAGATGTTAGAGCGGGCAATCAGCCCCAGCATTTT
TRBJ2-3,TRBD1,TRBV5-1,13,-,CAIRDRGTDTQYF,TGCGCCATCCGGGACAGGGGTACAGATACGCAGTATTTT
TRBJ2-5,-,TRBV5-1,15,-,CASSPAVGQQETQYF,TGCGCCAGCAGCCCTGCCGTTGGGCAGCAAGAGACCCAGTACTTC
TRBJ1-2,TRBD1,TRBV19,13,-,CASRQGASYGYTF,TGTGCCAGTAGACAGGGGGCAAGCTATGGCTACACCTTC
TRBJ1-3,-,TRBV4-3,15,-,CASSQGENSGNTIYF,TGCGCCAGCAGCCAAGGGGAGAACTCTGGAAACACCATATATTTT
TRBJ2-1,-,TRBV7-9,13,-,CASSSFIDNEQFF,TGTGCCAGCAGCTCCTTTATCGACAATGAGCAGTTCTTC
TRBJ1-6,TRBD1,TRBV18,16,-,CASSPQDRGWGSPLHF,TGTGCCAGCTCACCCCAGGACAGGGGGTGGGGTTCGCCCCTCCACTTT
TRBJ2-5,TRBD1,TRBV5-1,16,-,CASSLGDRVSEETQYF,TGCGCCAGCAGCTTGGGGGACAGGGTATCGGAAGAGACCCAGTACTTC
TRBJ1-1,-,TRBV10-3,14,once,CAISESGSFTEAFF,TGTGCCATCAGTGAGTCGGGCAGCTTCACTGAAGCTTTCTTT
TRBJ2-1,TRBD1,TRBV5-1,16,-,CASSLIGDSSYNEQFF,TGCGCCAGCAGCTTGATAGGGGACAGCTCCTACAATGAGCAGTTCTTC
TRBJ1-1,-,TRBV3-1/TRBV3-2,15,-,CASSQEGSRSTEAFF,TGTGCCAGCAGCCAAGAAGGGAGTCGAAGCACTGAAGCTTTCTTT
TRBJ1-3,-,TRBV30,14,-,CVWTGDRVGNTIYF,TGTGTCTGGACGGGGGATAGGGTTGGAAACACCATATATTTT
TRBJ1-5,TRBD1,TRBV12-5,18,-,CASGFPHPPRQGNQPQHF,TGTGCTAGTGGTTTTCCCCATCCCCCTAGACAGGGAAATCAGCCCCAGCATTTT
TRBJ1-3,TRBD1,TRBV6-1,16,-,CASSVTGGNSRDTIYF,TGTGCCAGCAGTGTAACAGGGGGCAATTCCAGAGACACCATATATTTT
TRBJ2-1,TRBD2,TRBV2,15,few,CASRVGTSGGSEQFF,TGTGCCAGCAGGGTAGGGACTAGCGGGGGGTCCGAGCAGTTCTTC